This TCR beta chain was sequenced during a study of T-cell memory formation after mild COVID-19. The V gene end was trimmed by 7 bases and the J gene end by 1 base; junction bases not matched to a gene: 11. This CDR3 spans 17 amino acids. Per germline, CDR1 SEHNR and CDR2 FQNEAQ (reference sequence). This clonotype was detected ten times or more. TCRdb itself ran the 5' RACE reads through MiXCR, one entry per CDR3 protein. There are about 360,000 distinct CDR3 sequences in the sample; around 14% occur only once, and roughly a fifth lies in the top ten. Sequencing was done on a sample of PBMCs or a T cell subset sorted from them (not recorded which). This clonotype was obtained from a man aged 18 to 30 who had mild COVID-19 (a few samples of this study predate the infection). Cell type and time point are not known. The chain uses TRBV7-9 and TRBJ2-3; 10 bases agree with TRBD2. Here the CDR3 reads CASTSYPGLARTDTQYF. For the CDR3, the DNA is TGTGCCAGCACCTCTTACCCGGGACTAGCGCGCACAGATACGCAGTATTTT.